Below are 20 T cell receptor beta chains sequenced from a single sample in a study of T-cell reconstitution after alpha-beta-depleted transplantation in children. Using unique molecular identifiers, the investigators prepared the TCRbeta library. TCRdb redid the calling of the PCR reads with MiXCR, one entry per CDR3 protein. The sample yields about 300,000 distinct CDR3 sequences, roughly a tenth seen once. The sequences come from PBMCs, collected before TCRalphabeta/CD19-depleted stem cell transplant. These TCRs come from a boy younger than two with acute myeloid leukemia, due to receive a stem cell transplant.

This clonotype came up a few times. The chain employs TRBV7-9 and TRBJ2-4; 7 bases map to TRBD1. V lost 5 bases to trimming and J lost 3 bases; unmatched junction nucleotides: 7. CDR3 length: 15 amino acids. The germline V gene encodes CDR1 SEHNR and CDR2 FQNEAQ (reference sequence). The CDR3 region is CASSPDRLGKNIQYF. CDR3 sequence (DNA): TGTGCCAGCAGCCCGGACAGGTTGGGCAAAAACATTCAGTACTTC.

A note on this clonotype: A read error may explain this, as a much larger clone is one base away. The rearrangement uses TRBV3-1 and TRBJ1-1, with TRBD1 matching over 9 bases. The V segment lost 4 bases and the J segment 7 bases; nucleotides outside the gene matches: 7. Germline V lookup: CDR1 LGHDT, CDR2 YNNKEL (reference sequence). The CDR3 has 14 residues. This CDR3 is CASSPGQGINEAFF. The CDR3 nucleotides read TGTGCCAGCAGCCCTGGACAGGGGATAAATGAAGCTTTCTTT. Supplemented by reference TRBV3-1 and TRBJ1-1, the full variable domain reads DTAVSQTPKYLVTQMGNDKSIKCEQNLGHDTMYWYKQDSKKFLKIMFSYNNKELIINETVPNRFSPKSPDKAHLNLHINSLELGDSAVYFCASSPGQGINEAFFGQGTRLTVV.

This clonotype has only a few counts. V gene TRBV5-6 combines with J gene TRBJ2-5; D could derive from TRBD1 or TRBD2 (5 bases each). V lost 5 bases and J lost 5, with 16 bases in between. The length of the CDR3 is 14 residues. Germline V gives CDR1 SGHDT, CDR2 YYEEEE. This chain's CDR3 is CASRGDMSRETQYF. The DNA for the CDR3 is TGTGCCAGCAGGGGGGATATGTCGCGGGAGACCCAGTACTTC.

This clonotype was seen repeatedly, ten times or more. This sequence joins TRBV3-1 and TRBJ2-2; TRBD2 matches at 8 bases. The V gene's germline CDR1 is LGHDT and CDR2 YNNKEL (reference sequence). This CDR3 contains 15 residues. The V and J ends lost 2 bases and 1 base, in that order; junction bases with no gene match: 0. The CDR3 DNA reads as TGTGCCAGCAGCCAAACTAGCGGGAACACCGGGGAGCTGTTTTTT. Protein product: CASSQTSGNTGELFF.

A few counts support this clonotype. The CDR3 sequence is CASSARGRGTDTQYF. In DNA form, the CDR3 reads TGTGCCAGCAGTGCTAGGGGGAGAGGGACAGATACGCAGTATTTT. J is TRBJ2-3 and V is TRBV28; D is possibly TRBD1 (6 bases). The ends were cut back, 5 bases at V and 3 bases at J, with 15 bases in the middle. Per germline, CDR1 MDHEN and CDR2 SYDVKM. The length of the CDR3 is 15 residues.

This clonotype was counted only a few times. The chain employs TRBV15 and TRBJ1-2; 8 nucleotides align to TRBD1. Germline V lookup: CDR1 LNHNV, CDR2 YYDKDF (reference sequence). V lost 0 bases and J lost 4; bases outside the gene matches: 4. This CDR3 is built from 15 residues. CDR3 bases: TGTGCCACCAGCAGAGAACTGGGACAGGCCTATGGCTACACCTTC. This translates into CATSRELGQAYGYTF.

In its sample, this clonotype was seen a few times. This chain joins TRBV14 and TRBJ2-2, with unresolved D. The V and J ends lost 1 base and 6 bases respectively, with 6 bases between them. CDR3 size: 13 residues. From germline, CDR1 is SGHDN and CDR2 FVKESK. The CDR3 here is CASSQGRPGELFF. DNA for the CDR3: TGTGCCAGCAGCCAAGGAAGGCCCGGGGAGCTGTTTTTT. Drawing the rest from reference TRBV14 and TRBJ2-2, the complete variable domain is EAGVTQFPSHSVIEKGQTVTLRCDPISGHDNLYWYRRVMGKEIKFLLHFVKESKQDESGMPNNRFLAERTGGTYSTLKVQPAELEDSGVYFCASSQGRPGELFFGEGSRLTVL.

In its sample, this clonotype was seen many times. V is TRBV7-6 and J is TRBJ2-1, with a weak D call TRBD1 (5 bases). Deletions cut 6 bases from V and 7 bases from J, with 22 bases between. The CDR3 totals 16 residues. Looked up from germline, CDR1 is SGHVS and CDR2 is FNYEAQ. CDR3 amino acids: CASSLDSRQGWNEQFF. DNA of the CDR3: TGTGCCAGCAGTCTAGATTCCCGGCAGGGTTGGAATGAGCAGTTCTTC.

Ten or more counts support this clonotype. The rearrangement links TRBV11-2 to TRBJ2-3; tentatively, D is TRBD1 or TRBD2 (6 bases each). The length of the CDR3 is 16 residues. Germline CDR1 SGHAT, CDR2 FQNNGV. Trimming stripped 1 base from V and 1 base from J, with 12 bases between. CDR3 nucleotide sequence: TGTGCCAGCAGCTTAGTTGGGGGGCAGGGCACAGATACGCAGTATTTT. Its protein product is CASSLVGGQGTDTQYF.

CDR3 sequence: CASSFLAGESYEQYF. The CDR3 DNA sequence: TGTGCCAGCAGCTTCCTAGCGGGAGAATCCTACGAGCAGTACTTC. The genes are TRBV13 and TRBJ2-7; 10 bases are a match to TRBD2. V shed 3 bases, J shed 1 base, and the junction held 3 bases outside the gene matches. The CDR3 extends over 15 amino acids. Looked up from germline, CDR1 is PRHDT and CDR2 is FYEKMQ (reference sequence).

The chain employs TRBV5-4 and TRBJ2-2; possibly TRBD1 or TRBD2 for D (5 bases each). The CDR3 runs to 15 residues. Per germline, CDR1 SGHNT and CDR2 YYREEE (reference sequence). V lost 6 bases and J lost 0, with 12 bases in between. The CDR3 nucleotides are TGTGCCAGCACCAACAAGGGACCGAACACCGGGGAGCTGTTTTTT. As protein: CASTNKGPNTGELFF.

The chain carries TRBV6-1 and TRBJ1-2, with 11 bases lining up with TRBD1. The CDR3 contains 17 residues. J gave up 2 bases and V 6 bases, and 11 bases lay outside the gene matches. Germline V gives CDR1 MNHNS, CDR2 SASEGT. This chain's CDR3 is CASSRGPWDRGNYGYTF. CDR3 nucleotides: TGTGCCAGCAGCCGAGGTCCCTGGGACAGGGGGAACTATGGCTACACCTTC.

This clonotype was seen at least ten times. The junction shows a germline mismatch at one end, possibly a read error. The V and J genes are TRBV11-2 and TRBJ2-7; possible D gene TRBD2, 5 bases. The CDR3 spans 14 residues. Germline CDR1 reads SGHAT; CDR2 reads FQNNGV. DNA for the CDR3: TGTGCCAGCATCTTAGTCGCTAGCACCTACGAGCAGTACTTC. Amino acids: CASILVASTYEQYF.

Concerning this clonotype itself: A junction boundary mismatches the germline segment, possibly from a read error. The chain has TRBV30 and TRBJ1-4; no clear D. The germline V gene has CDR1 GTSNPN and CDR2 SVGIG (reference sequence). This CDR3 has 14 amino acids. The CDR3 reads CAWSGFATNEKLSF. Written as DNA, the CDR3 is TGTGCCTGGAGTGGGTTTGCAACTAATGAAAAACTGTCTTTT.

There are a few counts of this clonotype. The rearrangement links TRBV28 to TRBJ2-4; 10 positions agree with TRBD1. Trimming removed 2 bases from V and 7 bases from J; junction bases left unmatched: 5. The CDR3 loop spans 15 amino acids. CDR1 and CDR2 (germline): MDHEN, SYDVKM. CDR3 coding DNA: TGTGCCAGCAGTTTAGACAGGGGGCTATGGAACATTCAGTACTTC. Protein: CASSLDRGLWNIQYF.

The chain recombines TRBV18 with TRBJ1-1, with D possibly being TRBD1 (6 bases). Trimming stripped 3 bases from V and 1 base from J, with 12 bases between. Per germline, CDR1 KGHSH and CDR2 LQKENI. The CDR3 runs to 15 residues. The CDR3 is CASSPRGITNTEAFF. Written as DNA, the CDR3 is TGTGCCAGCTCACCCAGGGGAATTACGAACACTGAAGCTTTCTTT.

This clonotype has at least ten counts. V and J are TRBV20-1 and TRBJ2-1; D not certain. Trimming removed 2 bases from V and 4 bases from J, with 6 bases in between. CDR1 is DFQATT and CDR2 is SNEGSKA in the germline V gene (reference sequence). The CDR3 sequence is 12 residues long. In DNA form, the CDR3 reads TGCAGTGCTAGACGGAGATACAATGAGCAGTTCTTC. It codes for CSARRRYNEQFF.

To note about this clonotype: A much larger clone lies one base from this, so it may be a read error. V is TRBV3-1 and J is TRBJ1-2; TRBD1 agrees at 8 bases. The length of the CDR3 is 20 residues. Germline V gene lookup returns CDR1 LGHDT and CDR2 YNNKEL (reference sequence). The CDR3 loop reads CACSQELAAWDRRSPHGYTF. As DNA, the CDR3 is TGTGCCTGCAGCCAAGAGCTTGCTGCTTGGGACAGGAGGTCCCCCCATGGCTACACCTTC.

This clonotype was seen ten or more times. This CDR3 reads CASSDGTSGITDTQYF. As DNA, the CDR3 is TGTGCCAGCAGCGACGGGACTAGCGGGATCACAGATACGCAGTATTTT. This chain links TRBV9 with TRBJ2-3, with TRBD2 matching 13 bases. In germline, CDR1 is SGDLS, CDR2 YYNGEE. The CDR3 is made up of 16 amino acids. The trim removed 3 bases at V and 2 bases at J, leaving 3 bases unmatched.

This clonotype was seen ten or more times. V usage is TRBV3-1 and J usage is TRBJ2-1, with 7 nucleotides matching TRBD1. The CDR3 runs 19 residues. Germline V gene data show CDR1 as LGHDT and CDR2 as YNNKEL (reference sequence). Trimming at V came to 1 base and at J to 0 bases, leaving 12 bases not matched to a gene. CDR3 protein: CASSQGPGQRSSSYNEQFF. CDR3 in DNA: TGTGCCAGCAGCCAAGGACCGGGACAGCGTTCGAGCTCCTACAATGAGCAGTTCTTC.